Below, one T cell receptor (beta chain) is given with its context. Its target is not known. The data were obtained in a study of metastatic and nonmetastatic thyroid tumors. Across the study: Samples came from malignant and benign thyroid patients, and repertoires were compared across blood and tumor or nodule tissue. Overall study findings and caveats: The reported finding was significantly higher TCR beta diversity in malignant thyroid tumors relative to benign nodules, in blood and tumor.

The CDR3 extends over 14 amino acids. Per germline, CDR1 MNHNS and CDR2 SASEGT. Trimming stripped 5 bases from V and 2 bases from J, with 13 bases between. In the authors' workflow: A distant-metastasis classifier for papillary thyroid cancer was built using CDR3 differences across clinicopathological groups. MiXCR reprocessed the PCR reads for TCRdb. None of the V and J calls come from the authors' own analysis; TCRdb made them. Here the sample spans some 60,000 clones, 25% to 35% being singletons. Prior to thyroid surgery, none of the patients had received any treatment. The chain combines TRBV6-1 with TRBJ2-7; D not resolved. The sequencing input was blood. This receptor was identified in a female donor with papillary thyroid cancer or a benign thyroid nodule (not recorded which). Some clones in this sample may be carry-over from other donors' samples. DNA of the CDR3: TGTGCCAGCAGTCCCCGACAACCTCCCTACGAGCAGTACTTC. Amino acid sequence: CASSPRQPPYEQYF.